The clone carrying this T cell receptor (beta chain) appeared many times. Its antigen is undetermined. Template material for amplifying TCR beta CDR3 regions consisted of RNA transcripts. HTBI primers drove first-round RT-PCR of the TCR CDR3. TCRdb re-called the multiplex PCR reads through MiXCR, storing one row per CDR3 protein. The top ten hold approximately 26% of the sample, which has some 510,000 distinct CDR3 sequences, around 20% seen once. Germline CDR1 MNHEY, CDR2 SVGAGI. CDR3 length: 13 residues. With 7 bases removed from V and 4 bases from J, the gap between germline ends came to 14 bases. Uncontrolled infection, other autoimmune disease, pregnancy or lactation disqualified patients from enrolment. The PBMCs studied were ones that came from approximately 9.9 ml fresh peripheral blood. This record comes from a study of T cells in Graves' hyperthyroidism and ophthalmopathy. Study-wide points: The model anticipated ophthalmopathy a median about six months pre-onset.

The sequence came from a man aged 18 to 29 with Graves' hyperthyroidism. V gene TRBV6-5 combines with J gene TRBJ2-7; TRBD2 might be the D (7 bases). The sample consisted of blood. The DNA for the CDR3 is TGTGCCAGCATAGGGGAGGGGGGGTACGAGCAGTACTTC. Encoded protein: CASIGEGGYEQYF.